This is a list of T cell receptor beta chains from one sample in a study of post-analysis software for immune sequencing data. One entry per CDR3 protein, called by TCRdb with MiXCR from the PCR reads. The sample records 600,000 to 700,000 distinct CDR3 sequences, more than 50% being singletons. Sequencing input: blood. These receptors were collected from a girl aged 2 to 9 with multiple sclerosis. Each CDR3 is given with its conserved first and last residue. Each record gives: V gene, J gene, CDR3 protein.

TRBV5-1	TRBJ1-4	CASSLTGEGGKLFF
TRBV6-5	TRBJ2-7	CASSSDNYEQYF
TRBV4-2	TRBJ2-7	CASSQTSGTVPREQYF
TRBV7-8	TRBJ2-1	CASSSGTSGFGSSYNEQFF
TRBV20-1	TRBJ2-7	CSVSGSADEQYF
TRBV5-1	TRBJ2-7	CASSPSEDSYEQYF
TRBV29-1	TRBJ2-7	CSVVTASYEQYF
TRBV29-1	TRBJ2-3	CSVVMAHSGQLTSTDTQYF
TRBV10-3	TRBJ1-2	CAISGASGGYTF
TRBV2	TRBJ1-5	CASSELTGDQPQHF
TRBV7-6	NA	CASSLTPKDIQYF
TRBV5-1	TRBJ2-1	CASSLAASPANEQFF
TRBV2	TRBJ1-5	CASSGIRGSGVGSNQPQHF
TRBV20-1	TRBJ2-5	CSASGGGAGETQYF
TRBV4-1	TRBJ1-6	CASSQDGQGNSPLHF
TRBV7-3	TRBJ1-2	CASSAAGGTSYGYTF
TRBV5-1	TRBJ2-1	CASSSDPSSYNEQFF
TRBV11-2	TRBJ1-6	CASSLDGLGVEDSPLHF
TRBV6-5	NA	CASSLGQRIFEQYF
TRBV4-1	TRBJ2-7	CASSHRVPGPHIRGTYYEQYF
TRBV5-5	TRBJ2-1	CASRFETSGSRNEQFF
TRBV19	TRBJ2-1	CASSFSGWAPFF
TRBV6-5	TRBJ2-3	CASGPRTEVGTDTQYF
TRBV20-1	TRBJ2-5	CSARDSPSFYNEQYF
TRBV2	TRBJ2-5	CASSESPGTQYF
TRBV20-1	NA	CSARGDRAHIQYF
TRBV28	TRBJ2-7	CAGFGPGTGASEQYF
TRBV7-9	TRBJ1-1	CASSLELDTEAFF
TRBV12-3/TRBV12-4	TRBJ1-2	CASSTHPRGIHGYTF
TRBV7-8	TRBJ2-3	CASSHPEAVVAGRGDTQYF
TRBV5-1	TRBJ2-3	CASSYRDYENTQYF
TRBV6-5	TRBJ1-2	CASSPLGGGGYTF
TRBV20-1	TRBJ2-1	CRAGGTEQFF
TRBV12-3/TRBV12-4	TRBJ2-5	CASSLGPRETQYF
TRBV12-3/TRBV12-4	TRBJ1-1	CASTQSGTTEAFF
TRBV4-3	TRBJ2-1	CASSQGYGDSGGLSSYNEQFF
TRBV9	NA	CASSEAGGPNYEQYF
TRBV5-6	TRBJ2-3	CASSLRAGGNLPDTQYF
TRBV9	TRBJ1-2	CASSVALGGSYGYTF
TRBV29-1	TRBJ2-5	CSVEATEGETQYF
TRBV12-3/TRBV12-4	TRBJ1-2	CASSLVEGGPNYGYTF
TRBV7-9	TRBJ1-6	CASSLVGRDRVAPLHF
TRBV4-2	TRBJ1-6	CASSQALSQSSYNSPLHF
TRBV11-2	TRBJ2-1	CASSLGTRYNEQFF
TRBV5-1	TRBJ2-7	CASSLGTSGTYYEQYF
TRBV12-3/TRBV12-4	TRBJ2-3	CASSLELAGRFTDTQYF
TRBV20-1	TRBJ2-3	CSATGAGAGGPDTQYF
TRBV6-5	TRBJ2-5	CASSLSQGLGETQYF
TRBV6-1	TRBJ2-1	CASSEASSGWYNEQFF
TRBV7-2	TRBJ1-4	CASSPQTGFEKLFF
TRBV6-2/TRBV6-3	TRBJ2-2	CASSYMNTGELFF